The clone carrying this T cell receptor beta chain was counted a single time. This specimen belongs to a study of shared T cell receptors in the human thymus. The protocol was immunoSEQ multiplex PCR, while the TCRdb copy is restricted to in-frame clones and leaves out a portion. The top ten hold roughly 0.02% of the sample, which has some 400,000 clones, around 95% seen once. The length of the CDR3 is 16 residues. The V and J ends lost 5 bases and 5 bases respectively, with 16 bases between them. Germline CDR1 and CDR2: SNHLY and FYNNEI. V gene TRBV2 combines with J gene TRBJ1-6; D is uncertain. The sample was thymocytes. The clonotype comes from a human donor. CDR3 bases: TGTGCCAGCAGTACCTTCGAAGGTGGTGATAATTCACCCCTCCACTTT. Its protein product is CASSTFEGGDNSPLHF.